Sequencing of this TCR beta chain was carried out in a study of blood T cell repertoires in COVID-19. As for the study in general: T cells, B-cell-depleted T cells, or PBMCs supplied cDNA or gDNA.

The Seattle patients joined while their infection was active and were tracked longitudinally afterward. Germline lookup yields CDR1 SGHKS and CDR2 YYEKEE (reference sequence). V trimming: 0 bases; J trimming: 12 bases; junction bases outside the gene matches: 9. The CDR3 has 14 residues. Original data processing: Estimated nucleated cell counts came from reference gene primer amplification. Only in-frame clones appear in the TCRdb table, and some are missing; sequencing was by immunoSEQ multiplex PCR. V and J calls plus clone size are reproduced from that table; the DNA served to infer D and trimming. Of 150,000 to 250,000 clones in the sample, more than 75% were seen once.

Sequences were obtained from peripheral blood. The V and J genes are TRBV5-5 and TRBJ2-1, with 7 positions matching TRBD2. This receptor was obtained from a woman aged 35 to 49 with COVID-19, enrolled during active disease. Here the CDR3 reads CASSLAEGGLMQFF. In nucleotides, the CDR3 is TGTGCCAGCAGCTTGGCCGAGGGAGGGTTGATGCAGTTCTTC.